This section outlines one T cell receptor (beta chain) sequence together with its context. What antigen it recognizes has not been identified. No much larger clone is present one base from it, and per-base qualities are unavailable. These data originate in a study of blood T cell repertoires in COVID-19 (TCRdb year 2020). A note on the overall study: Collaborator samples came from the United States, Italy and Spain and covered acute and convalescent phases of COVID-19. A de-identified subject ID, COVID-19 status, age in years and sex were almost always included in the sample metadata. Where available, HLA class I and class II types were obtained from metadata supplied by the sample provider rather than from assay-based typing. The material from the prospective study consisted of cDNA or gDNA derived from T cells, B-cell-depleted T cells, or PBMCs. Samples were obtained from the ongoing ImmuneRACE study (first 160 participants) and from 1,254 subjects provided by 6 global collaborators. The repertoires were released in a freely available public database intended as a resource for research on the immune response to SARS-CoV-2. Subjects who had been exposed to COVID-19, were actively infected with it, or had recovered from it provided the deeply sampled blood TCRbeta repertoires that made up the dataset. General study outcomes and caveats: How much clinical and demographic metadata was included differed by source and by participant, and the metadata was provided uncurated.

The immunoSEQ Assay, a bias-controlled multiplex PCR, was used to amplify TCRbeta CDR3 regions from genomic DNA. From the authors' description of their analysis: The number of nucleated cells in each sample was estimated by amplification of reference gene primers within the assay. To quantify the absolute abundance of each unique TCRbeta CDR3 rearrangement, sequence reads were collapsed and filtered. For each sample, productive Simpson clonality was calculated by taking the square root of Simpson's diversity index across productive rearrangements. TCRdb's version of the immuneACCESS table is confined to in-frame rearrangements and falls short of the full clone set. An unresolved V gene accounts for under half of the shortfall where checked; the remainder is of unknown origin. V, J and clone size derive from that table, while D and trimming were established from the DNA sequence. Counted in this sample were 200,000 or so clones; around 81% of them appeared once. Of the sample, roughly 7% is held by the ten largest clones.

Enrolling through a virtual design, the prospective study's participants ranged in age from roughly 18 to 89 years and lived across some 22 United States geographic areas. In the prospective study, cohorts were assigned on the basis of participant-reported clinical history obtained from a screening survey and a study questionnaire. Recovered participants in ImmuneRACE Cohort 3 were defined by two consecutive negative NP/OP PCR tests, clearance by a healthcare professional, or resolution of symptoms. Mobile phlebotomists in the prospective study collected whole blood, serum and a nasopharyngeal or oropharyngeal swab from every participant. Prospective study participants could optionally give additional blood draws and questionnaires over a roughly 2-month period. Prospective study blood samples were shipped either frozen or at room temperature before DNA extraction. The V end gives up 8 bases and the J end 6 bases, leaving 7 bases in the junction not matched to a gene. The CDR3 has 12 amino acids, counting the end cysteine and phenylalanine. The only DNA kept is the CDR3, 36 bases in frame from the first base. CDR1 GTSNPN and CDR2 SVGIG are derived from the germline V gene (reference sequence).

The receptor chain draws on TRBV30 and TRBJ2-1; TRBD2 lines up with 7 middle nucleotides. Sequences were obtained from PBMCs or T cells enriched from blood (not recorded which). This receptor was taken from a man aged 35 to 55 who had recovered from COVID-19. The nucleotide sequence reads TGTGCCGGGACTACTAGAGTCAATGAGCAGTTCTTC. Translated, this is CAGTTRVNEQFF.